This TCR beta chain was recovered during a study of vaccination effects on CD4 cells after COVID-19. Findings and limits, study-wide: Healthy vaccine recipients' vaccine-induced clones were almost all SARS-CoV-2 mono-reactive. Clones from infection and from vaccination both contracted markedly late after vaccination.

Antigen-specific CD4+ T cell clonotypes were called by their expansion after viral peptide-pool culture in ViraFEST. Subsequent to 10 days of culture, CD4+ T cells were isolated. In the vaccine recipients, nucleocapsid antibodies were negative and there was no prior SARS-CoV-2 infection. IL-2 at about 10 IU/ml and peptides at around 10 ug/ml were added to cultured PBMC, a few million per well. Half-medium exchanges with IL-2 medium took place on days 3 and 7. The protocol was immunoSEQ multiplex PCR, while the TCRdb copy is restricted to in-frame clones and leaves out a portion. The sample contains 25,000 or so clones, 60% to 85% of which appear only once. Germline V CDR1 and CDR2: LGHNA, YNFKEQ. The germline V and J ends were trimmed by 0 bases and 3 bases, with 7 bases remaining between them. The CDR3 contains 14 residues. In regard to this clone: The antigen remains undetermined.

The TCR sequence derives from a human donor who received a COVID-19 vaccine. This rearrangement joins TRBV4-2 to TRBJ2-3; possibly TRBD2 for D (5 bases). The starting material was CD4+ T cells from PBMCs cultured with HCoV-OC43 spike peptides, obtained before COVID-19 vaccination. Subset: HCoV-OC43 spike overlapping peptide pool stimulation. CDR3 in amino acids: CASSQDLATDTQYF. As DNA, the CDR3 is TGTGCCAGCAGCCAAGACCTAGCTACAGATACGCAGTATTTT.